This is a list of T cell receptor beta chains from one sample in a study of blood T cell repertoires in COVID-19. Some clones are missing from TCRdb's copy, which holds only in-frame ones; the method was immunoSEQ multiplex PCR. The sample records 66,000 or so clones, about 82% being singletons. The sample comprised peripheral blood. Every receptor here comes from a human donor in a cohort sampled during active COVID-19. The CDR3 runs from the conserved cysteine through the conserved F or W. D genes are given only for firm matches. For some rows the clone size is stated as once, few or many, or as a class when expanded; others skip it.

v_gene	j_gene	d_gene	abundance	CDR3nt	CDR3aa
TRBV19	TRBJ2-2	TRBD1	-	TGTGCCAGTAGGCTAAACCAGGGGGTTGCCGGGGAGCTGTTTTTT	CASRLNQGVAGELFF
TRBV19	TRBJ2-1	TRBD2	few	TGTGCCAGTAGTAGAGGACTAGCGCTATCGAGGATTGAGCAGTTCTTC	CASSRGLALSRIEQFF
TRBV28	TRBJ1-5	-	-	TGTGCCAGCAGTGGGGGGGACCAGCCCCAGCATTTT	CASSGGDQPQHF
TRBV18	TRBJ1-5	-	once	TGTGCCAGCTCACCATCGCAGGGTACGGGTCAGCCCCAGCATTTT	CASSPSQGTGQPQHF
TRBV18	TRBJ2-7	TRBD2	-	TGTGCCAGCTCACCAGTGAGCGGGACTCCCTACGAGCAGTACTTC	CASSPVSGTPYEQYF
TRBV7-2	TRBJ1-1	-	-	TGTGCCAGCAGCTTCAGGAACACTGAAGCTTTCTTT	CASSFRNTEAFF
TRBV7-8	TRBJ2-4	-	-	TGTGCCAGCAGCTTGCCCCGGGGTGCGGACATTCAGTACTTC	CASSLPRGADIQYF
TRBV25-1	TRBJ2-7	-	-	TGTGCCAGCAGTGAAAATCGACAGGAGCAGTACTTC	CASSENRQEQYF
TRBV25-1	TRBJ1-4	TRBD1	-	TGTGCCAGCAGTGAAGTGACAGGGGCTAGCGAAAAACTGTTTTTT	CASSEVTGASEKLFF
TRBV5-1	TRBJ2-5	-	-	TGCGCCAGCAGCCCCCACTTCGGTGAGACCCAGTACTTC	CASSPHFGETQYF
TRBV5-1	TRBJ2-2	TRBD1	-	TGCGCCAGCAGCCAGATGACAGGGCGTGGGACCGGGGAGCTGTTTTTT	CASSQMTGRGTGELFF
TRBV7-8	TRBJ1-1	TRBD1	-	TGTGCCAGCAGCATAAGTACGGGACAGCCGAACACTGAAGCTTTCTTT	CASSISTGQPNTEAFF
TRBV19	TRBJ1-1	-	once	TGTGCCAGTAGTATAGATTTGAGTCGGGGCACTGAAGCTTTCTTT	CASSIDLSRGTEAFF
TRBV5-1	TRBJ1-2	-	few	TGCGCCAGCAGCCTTAACAGGGAAGGTGGCTACACCTTC	CASSLNREGGYTF
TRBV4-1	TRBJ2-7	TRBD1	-	TGCGCCAGCAGCCAGGGGACAGTCTTAGAGCAGTACTTC	CASSQGTVLEQYF
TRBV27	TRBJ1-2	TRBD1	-	TGTGCCAGCAGATACTCGGGACAGGGGCCCGGCTACACCTTC	CASRYSGQGPGYTF
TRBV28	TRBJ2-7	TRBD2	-	TGTGCCAGCAGTTTACCCGGGACTAGCGGGTCCTACGAGCAGTACTTC	CASSLPGTSGSYEQYF
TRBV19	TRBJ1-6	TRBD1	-	TGTGCCAGTAGAACAGGGGGCATGGATTCACCCCTCCACTTT	CASRTGGMDSPLHF
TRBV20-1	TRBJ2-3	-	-	TGCAGTGCCGAGGGCGATACGCAGTATTTT	CSAEGDTQYF
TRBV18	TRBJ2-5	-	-	TGTGCCAGCTCACCGGGGCCAGGGGTAGAGACCCAGTACTTC	CASSPGPGVETQYF
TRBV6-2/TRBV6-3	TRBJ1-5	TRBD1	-	TGTGCCAGCAGTTCTGGGACAGGGGTCCAGCCCCAGCATTTT	CASSSGTGVQPQHF
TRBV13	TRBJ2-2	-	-	TGTGCCAGCAGCTCCAGGACAGTAAACACCGGGGAGCTGTTTTTT	CASSSRTVNTGELFF
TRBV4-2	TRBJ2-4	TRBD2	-	TGTGCCAGCAGCCAAGATTTGGTGACTAGCGGGAGTGGGTGGGCCAAAAACATTCAGTACTTC	CASSQDLVTSGSGWAKNIQYF
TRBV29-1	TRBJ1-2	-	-	TGCAGCGCTCCCGGAGGGCAGGGAGACTATGGCTACACCTTC	CSAPGGQGDYGYTF
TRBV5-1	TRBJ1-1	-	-	TGCGCCAGCAGCCTGGACTTCTTGAACACTGAAGCTTTCTTT	CASSLDFLNTEAFF
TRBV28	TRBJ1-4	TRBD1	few	TGTGCCAGCAGTCCCCTCCGACAGGGAACTAATGAAAAACTGTTTTTT	CASSPLRQGTNEKLFF
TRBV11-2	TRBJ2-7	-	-	TGTGCCAGCAGCTTAGGACGGGTGAGCTCCTACGAGCAGTACTTC	CASSLGRVSSYEQYF
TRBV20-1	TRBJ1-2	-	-	TGCAGAGGGACTTTTAACTATGGCTACACCTTC	CRGTFNYGYTF
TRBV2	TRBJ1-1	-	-	TGTGCGGGGGGGCGGCTGAACACTGAAGCTTTCTTT	CAGGRLNTEAFF
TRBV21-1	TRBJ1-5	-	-	TGTGCCAGCAGCGACGGACAGTTCAATCAGCCCCAGCATTTT	CASSDGQFNQPQHF
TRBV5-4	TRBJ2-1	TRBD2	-	TGTGCCAGCCGCCGGGGGGGGGAGAGCTCCTACAATGAGCAGTTCTTC	CASRRGGESSYNEQFF
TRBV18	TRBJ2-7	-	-	TGTGCCAGCTCACTAGGACAGTCGTACGAGCAGTACTTC	CASSLGQSYEQYF
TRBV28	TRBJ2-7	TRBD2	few	TGTGCCAGCAGTCCCGACATAGCGGGAGTAAGTGAGCAGTACTTC	CASSPDIAGVSEQYF
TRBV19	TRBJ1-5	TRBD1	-	TGTGCCAGTAAAACCAAGGACAGGGGCATAAGTCAGCCCCAGCATTTT	CASKTKDRGISQPQHF
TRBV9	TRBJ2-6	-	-	TGTGCCAGCAGCGTAACTGCTGGTGGGGCCAACGTCCTGACTTTC	CASSVTAGGANVLTF
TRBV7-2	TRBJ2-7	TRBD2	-	TGTGCCAGCAGCTACACCGGGACTACCTTTTCCTACGAGCAGTACTTC	CASSYTGTTFSYEQYF
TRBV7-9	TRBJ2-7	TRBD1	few	TGTGCCAGCAGCTCGACAGGGGACTTGTACTTC	CASSSTGDLYF
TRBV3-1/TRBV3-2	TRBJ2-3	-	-	TGTGCCAGCAGCCAAGAGCCTTCTACAGTTTATACGCAGTATTTT	CASSQEPSTVYTQYF
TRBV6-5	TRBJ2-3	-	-	TGTGCCAGCAGAATACAGGGGGGGGAGACAGATACGCAGTATTTT	CASRIQGGETDTQYF
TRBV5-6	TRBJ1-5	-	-	TGTGCCAGCAGCCCCGGGGGAGGGCTCAATCAGCCCCAGCATTTT	CASSPGGGLNQPQHF
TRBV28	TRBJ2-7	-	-	TGTGCCAGCAGTTTAATAGGTGGGCTTGACTACGAGCAGTACTTC	CASSLIGGLDYEQYF
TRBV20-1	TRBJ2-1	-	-	TGTGGTGCTAGGAGAGGTGAGCAGTTCTTC	CGARRGEQFF
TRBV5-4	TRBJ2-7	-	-	TGTGCCAGCAGCTTGGCTGGGAGTACCTCCTACGAGCAGTACTTC	CASSLAGSTSYEQYF
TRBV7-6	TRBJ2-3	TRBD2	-	TGTGCCAGCAGCTTAGTTCCTAGCGGAGGGGTTCAGGATACGCAGTATTTT	CASSLVPSGGVQDTQYF
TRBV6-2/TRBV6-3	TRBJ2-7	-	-	TGTGCCAGCAGTTTTGGGCGCTACGAGCAGTACTTC	CASSFGRYEQYF